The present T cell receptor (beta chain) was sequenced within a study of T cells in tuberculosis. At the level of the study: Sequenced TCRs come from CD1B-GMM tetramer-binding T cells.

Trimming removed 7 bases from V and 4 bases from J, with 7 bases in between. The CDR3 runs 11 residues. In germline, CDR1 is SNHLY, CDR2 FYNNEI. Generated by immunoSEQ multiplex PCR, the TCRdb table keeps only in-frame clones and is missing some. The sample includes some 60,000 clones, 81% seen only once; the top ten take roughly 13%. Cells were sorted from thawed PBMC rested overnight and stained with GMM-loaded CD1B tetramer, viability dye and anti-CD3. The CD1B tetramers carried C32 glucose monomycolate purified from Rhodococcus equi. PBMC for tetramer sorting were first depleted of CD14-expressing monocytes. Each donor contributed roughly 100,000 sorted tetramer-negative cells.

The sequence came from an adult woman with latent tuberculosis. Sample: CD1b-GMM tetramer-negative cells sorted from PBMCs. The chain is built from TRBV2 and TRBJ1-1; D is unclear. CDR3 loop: CASMRVTEAFF. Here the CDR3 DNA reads TGTGCCAGCATGAGGGTCACTGAAGCTTTCTTT.